This TCR beta chain is from a study of shared clonotypes between healthy human individuals. Study conclusions and caveats: The sole specimen, blood, was sampled, and tissue repertoires likely differ.

An assay was performed, and its level was deep. The authors' processing: ImmunoSEQ only sent back junction sequences with no quality scores, so filtering was done differently. This table comes from immunoSEQ multiplex PCR, and its TCRdb copy is limited to in-frame clones, with some not included. The DNA gave D and trimming, while V, J and clone size come from that table. The sample carries roughly 510,000 clones, about 80% recorded once. When samples were unsorted, about 90 million PBMCs were used for genomic DNA. For this clone: Its antigen is not identified.

The junction had 12 bases not matched to a gene; V was cut back by 7 bases and J by 6 bases. Germline loops: CDR1 MNHEY, CDR2 SVGAGI. The CDR3 loop spans 15 amino acids. The receptor's source is a middle-aged woman in good health. Some clones in this sample may be carry-over from other donors' samples. The chain recombines TRBV6-5 with TRBJ2-1; TRBD1 matches at 7 bases. Sequenced input: PBMCs. The CDR3 sequence is CASNSRQGLANEQFF. CDR3 sequence (DNA): TGTGCCAGCAACTCCCGACAGGGCCTGGCCAATGAGCAGTTCTTC.